The 6 T cell receptor beta chains in this list originate from one sample, sequenced in a study of T-cell reconstitution after alpha-beta-depleted transplantation in children. Preparation of the TCRbeta library involved a method that used unique molecular identifiers. TCRdb re-called the PCR reads through MiXCR, storing one row per CDR3 protein. This table holds around 200,000 distinct CDR3 sequences, about 6.8% found once. The sample was PBMCs from the stem cell graft donor, taken from the stem cell graft. The origin of the receptors is a human donor who donated a stem cell graft to a child with Wiskott-Aldrich syndrome.

V usage is TRBV6-6 and J usage is TRBJ2-6; D not certain. Germline CDR1 MNHNY, CDR2 SVGAGI (reference sequence). The CDR3 loop spans 19 amino acids. Trimming left V 2 bases short and J 0 bases short, with 17 bases between. This CDR3 reads CASSYRRLAASSGANVLTF. CDR3 bases: TGTGCCAGCAGTTACCGACGGTTGGCAGCGAGCTCTGGGGCCAACGTCCTGACTTTC.

The rearrangement links TRBV29-1 to TRBJ2-6; 9 bases fit TRBD1. The CDR3 loop spans 18 amino acids. With 4 bases clipped from V and 0 bases from J, the junction kept 10 bases outside the gene matches. CDR1 is SQVTM, CDR2 ANQGSEA, per germline. The CDR3 here is CSVVFWDRESSGANVLTF. In DNA, the CDR3 is TGCAGCGTTGTATTTTGGGACAGGGAGAGCTCTGGGGCCAACGTCCTGACTTTC.

This clonotype came up many times. The gene calls are TRBV3-1 and TRBJ1-1; the D is unclear. Germline-derived CDR1 and CDR2 are LGHDT and YNNKEL (reference sequence). The CDR3 covers 13 residues. V lost 1 base and J 6 bases, leaving 9 bases between the germline ends. CDR3 region: CASSQAVGSEAFF. The CDR3 DNA reads as TGTGCCAGCAGCCAAGCTGTGGGGTCTGAAGCTTTCTTT.

The chain is built from TRBV5-5 and TRBJ2-1; 7 positions match TRBD1. V lost 4 bases to trimming and J lost 12 bases; unmatched junction nucleotides: 7. The germline V gene encodes CDR1 SGHKS and CDR2 YYEKEE (reference sequence). The CDR3 totals 12 residues. CDR3 sequence reads: CASSTGQERQFF. CDR3 nucleotide sequence: TGTGCCAGCAGCACCGGACAGGAACGGCAGTTCTTC.

This clonotype was counted only a few times. The chain links TRBV11-2 to TRBJ2-3, with TRBD1 as a possible D gene (6 bases). The CDR3 runs 19 residues. Germline CDR1 is SGHAT and CDR2 is FQNNGV. V gave up 4 bases and J gave up 1 base, with 24 bases separating them. The CDR3 reads CASSSTLRGTRARTDTQYF. CDR3 nucleotide sequence: TGTGCCAGCAGCTCAACTTTGAGGGGGACCAGGGCGCGCACAGATACGCAGTATTTT. The variable domain in full, completed from reference TRBV11-2 and TRBJ2-3, reads EAGVAQSPRYKIIEKRQSVAFWCNPISGHATLYWYQQILGQGPKLLIQFQNNGVVDDSQLPKDRFSAERLKGVDSTLKIQPAKLEDSAVYLCASSSTLRGTRARTDTQYFGPGTRLTVL.

This clonotype was picked up many times. The chain links TRBV6-5 to TRBJ2-1; the match to TRBD2 covers 7 bases. CDR1 is MNHEY, CDR2 SVGAGI, per germline. After removal of 6 bases from V and 8 bases from J, the junction contained 13 bases not matched to a gene. This CDR3 has 15 amino acids. The DNA of the CDR3 is TGTGCCAGCAGGAGACTAGCTCCCCTGTTGGATGAGCAGTTCTTC. Protein sequence: CASRRLAPLLDEQFF.